This entry lists 9 T cell receptor beta chains sequenced from one sample in a study of regulatory T cells in long-lasting Graves disease. According to the study, TCR beta libraries were built with iRepertoire HTBI primers and CDR3-region Arm-PCR. TCRdb itself ran the multiplex PCR reads through MiXCR, one entry per CDR3 protein. Of roughly 360,000 distinct CDR3 sequences in the sample, roughly 10% were seen once. Time point specified: newly diagnosed GD, antithyroid drugs for less than 3 months. From PBMCs, RNA was extracted and then used to make the TCR library. These data were also reused for a study on T cells in Graves' hyperthyroidism and ophthalmopathy.

The sample here was peripheral blood mononuclear cells (PBMCs), taken at new diagnosis, from a patient treated with antithyroid drugs. The source is a woman under 30 with Graves disease.

V usage is TRBV29-1 and J usage is TRBJ1-2; possible D gene TRBD1, 6 bases. Germline V CDR1 and CDR2: SQVTM, ANQGSEA. The CDR3 totals 11 residues. V gave up 5 bases and J gave up 8 bases, with 12 bases separating them. CDR3 loop: CSVQQGHGYTF. Written as DNA, the CDR3 is TGCAGCGTTCAACAGGGTCACGGCTACACCTTC.

There are a few counts of this clonotype. It is likely a read error: a sequence one base away is far more abundant. The gene calls are TRBV11-1 and TRBJ1-1; maybe TRBD1 (5 bases). The CDR3 runs to 16 residues. Looked up from germline, CDR1 is SGHAT and CDR2 is FQDESV (reference sequence). The germline V and J ends were trimmed by 1 base and 3 bases, with 15 bases remaining between them. For the CDR3, the DNA is TGTGCCAGCAGCTTAGGTGGGGCGTTCTGGGACACTGAAGCTTTCTTT. This translates into CASSLGGAFWDTEAFF.

This clonotype occurred many times. The V and J genes are TRBV20-1 and TRBJ2-5; no definite D call. V lost 7 bases and J 4 bases, leaving 25 bases between the germline ends. CDR3 length equals 16 residues. Looked up from germline, CDR1 is DFQATT and CDR2 is SNEGSKA (reference sequence). This CDR3 reads CSVSAGSASSGETQYF. The DNA of the CDR3 is TGCAGTGTCTCGGCTGGGTCAGCCTCCTCGGGAGAGACCCAGTACTTC.

This clonotype has a count of ten or more. The chain recombines TRBV11-2 with TRBJ2-5; perhaps TRBD1 as D (6 bases). Between the trimmed V and J ends, which lost 5 bases and 2 bases, there was a span of 15 bases. Germline V gives CDR1 SGHAT, CDR2 FQNNGV. The CDR3 is made up of 15 amino acids. CDR3 nucleotides: TGTGCCAGCAGCGACGGCCCGGGACAACAAGAGACCCAGTACTTC. Its translation is CASSDGPGQQETQYF.

This clonotype was picked up a small number of times. The chain combines TRBV4-1 with TRBJ1-5, with 9 bases fitting TRBD1. The V segment lost 5 bases and the J segment 6 bases; nucleotides outside the gene matches: 5. The CDR3 length is 14 residues. The germline CDR1 and CDR2 sequences are MGHRA and YSYEKL. CDR3 DNA: TGCGCCAGCAGCGACAGGGGGAAAGGTCAGCCCCAGCATTTT. Translation gives CASSDRGKGQPQHF.

This clonotype was seen repeatedly, ten times or more. The chain uses TRBV12-3 or TRBV12-4 and TRBJ2-7, with D perhaps assigned TRBD1 or TRBD2 (5 bases each). V was shortened by 4 bases and J by 3 bases, with 16 bases between the two germline ends. The CDR3 is 15 amino acids. Here the CDR3 reads CASSSDRDGYYEQYF. For the CDR3, the DNA is TGTGCCAGCAGTTCGGACCGGGACGGATACTACGAGCAGTACTTC.

CDR3 region: CSARDLAKNIQYF. In nucleotides, the CDR3 is TGCAGTGCTAGGGACCTAGCCAAAAACATTCAGTACTTC. The V gene is TRBV20-1, the J gene TRBJ2-4; no clear D gene. This CDR3 comprises 13 residues. The germline V gene encodes CDR1 DFQATT and CDR2 SNEGSKA (reference sequence). V was cut by 3 bases and J by 0 bases, with 6 bases left in between.

This clonotype was seen a few times. The gene calls are TRBV7-2 and TRBJ2-6; D possibly corresponds to TRBD2 (6 bases). Germline V gene sequence: CDR1 SGHTA, CDR2 FQGNSA. V lost 2 bases and J lost 1, with 15 bases in between. The CDR3 has 18 amino acids. CDR3 region: CASSLMWGGVSGANVLTF. The CDR3 region has the DNA TGTGCCAGCAGCTTAATGTGGGGAGGTGTTTCTGGGGCCAACGTCCTGACTTTC.

This clonotype came up many times. The chain joins TRBV30 to TRBJ2-5; perhaps D is TRBD1 or TRBD2 (6 bases each). Germline V gene data show CDR1 as GTSNPN and CDR2 as SVGIG (reference sequence). CDR3 length: 13 amino acids. The V end was cut by 4 bases, the J end by 2 bases, with 11 bases between. CDR3 amino acids: CAWKRGTQETQYF. In DNA form, the CDR3 reads TGTGCCTGGAAAAGGGGGACTCAAGAGACCCAGTACTTC.